Presented here are 26 T cell receptor beta chains from one specimen sequenced in a study of T cells after posttransplantation cyclophosphamide. The repertoire was sequenced with immunoSEQ multiplex PCR; TCRdb's copy has only in-frame clones and lacks some. The sample counts tens of thousands of clones, none seen once; the ten largest own about 1.8%. Busulfan-fludarabine conditioning, marrow transplant, and cyclophosphamide on days +3 and +4 were administered. The source material was PBMCs, sampled after allogeneic stem cell transplant with posttransplant cyclophosphamide. The receptors were sampled from a male patient aged 18-30 years who received an allogeneic stem cell transplant from a related donor, was CMV-positive, and had no GVHD. Some of these T cells may belong to the graft donor.

This clone was detected many times. J is TRBJ2-3 and V is TRBV5-1; weak D call: TRBD2 (6 bases). Trimming shortened V by 4 bases and J by 3 bases, and 15 bases separated the two germline ends. Germline V CDR1 and CDR2: SGHRS, YFSETQ. The CDR3 has 15 residues. The CDR3 DNA reads TGCGCCAGCAGCCGGCGGGACTCCGGTACAGATACGCAGTATTTT. Translating it yields CASSRRDSGTDTQYF.

This clone was seen repeatedly, ten times or more. The V call is TRBV28, the J call TRBJ2-7; a possible D gene is TRBD1 (5 bases). Germline V gene sequence: CDR1 MDHEN, CDR2 SYDVKM. The CDR3 consists of 12 residues. Trimming removed 1 base at V and 11 bases at J, with 12 bases between. The CDR3 protein is CASSLFGASEYF. CDR3 DNA: TGTGCCAGCAGTTTATTTGGGGCTTCGGAGTACTTC.

In its sample, this clone was seen many times. V is TRBV21-1 and J is TRBJ1-2. TRBV21-1 is labeled a pseudogene. CDR3 length equals 16 residues. As DNA, the CDR3 is TGTGCCAGCGGAGATGGAGTCGTCCACCCCAACTATGGCTACACCTTC. This translates into CASGDGVVHPNYGYTF.

This clone was picked up many times. The chain employs TRBV9 and TRBJ2-7; no clear D gene. The ends were cut back, 0 bases at V and 3 bases at J, with 13 bases in the middle. Germline CDR1 and CDR2: SGDLS and YYNGEE. This CDR3 spans 15 amino acids. The CDR3 region is CASSVASGNLYEQYF. In nucleotides, the CDR3 is TGTGCCAGCAGCGTAGCCTCAGGAAACCTCTACGAGCAGTACTTC. Using reference TRBV9 and TRBJ2-7 for the parts outside the CDR3, the full variable domain is DSGVTQTPKHLITATGQRVTLRCSPRSGDLSVYWYQQSLDQGLQFLIQYYNGEERAKGNILERFSAQQFPDLHSELNLSSLELGDSALYFCASSVASGNLYEQYFGPGTRLTVT.

This clone has at least ten counts. This sequence joins TRBV29-1 and TRBJ2-1; 12 nucleotides line up with TRBD1. Germline loops: CDR1 SQVTM, CDR2 ANQGSEA. This CDR3 has 13 amino acids. V was clipped by 5 bases and J by 8 bases; unmatched bases: 4. CDR3 residues: CSVRGTGGDEQFF. The CDR3 region has the DNA TGCAGCGTTAGAGGGACAGGGGGCGATGAGCAGTTCTTC.

This clone occurred a few times. The chain has TRBV27 and TRBJ2-5, with 11 nucleotides matching TRBD1. V lost 7 bases and J lost 4; bases outside the gene matches: 20. The CDR3 length is 19 residues. Germline V gene sequence: CDR1 MNHEY, CDR2 SMNVEV (reference sequence). CDR3 sequence: CASTRLGTGGNFGGETQYF. CDR3 coding DNA: TGTGCCAGCACCCGCCTAGGGACAGGGGGAAATTTCGGAGGAGAGACCCAGTACTTC.

In its sample, this clone ranks as medium-sized. The V call is TRBV28, the J call TRBJ1-2; 9 bases map to TRBD1. Germline V gene sequence: CDR1 MDHEN, CDR2 SYDVKM. The V gene end was trimmed by 5 bases and the J gene end by 4 bases; junction bases not matched to a gene: 14. The CDR3 is made up of 17 amino acids. CDR3 sequence: CASSNPGQGTIGYGYTF. The DNA of the CDR3 is TGTGCCAGCAGTAATCCGGGACAGGGAACAATTGGCTATGGCTACACCTTC.

This clone was seen at least ten times. This chain uses TRBV28 with TRBJ2-7, with 8 nucleotides matching TRBD1. V was clipped by 8 bases and J by 0 bases; unmatched bases: 15. Germline CDR1 reads MDHEN; CDR2 reads SYDVKM. The CDR3 totals 17 residues. In DNA, the CDR3 is TGTGCCAGCGAATCAAACCTGGGACAGGCAAGCTCCTACGAGCAGTACTTC. It encodes CASESNLGQASSYEQYF. Filled out from reference TRBV28 and TRBJ2-7, the complete variable domain reads DVKVTQSSRYLVKRTGEKVFLECVQDMDHENMFWYRQDPGLGLRLIYFSYDVKMKEKGDIPEGYSVSREKKERFSLILESASTNQTSMYLCASESNLGQASSYEQYFGPGTRLTVT.

Ten or more counts support this clone. The rearrangement uses TRBV5-5 and TRBJ2-2; a weak D match, TRBD1 (5 bases). This CDR3 has 15 residues. Looked up from germline, CDR1 is SGHKS and CDR2 is YYEKEE (reference sequence). The V gene lost 2 bases and the J gene lost 6 bases, with 14 bases spanning the gap. CDR3 amino acids: CASSFSGSQAGELFF. Here the CDR3 DNA reads TGTGCCAGCAGCTTTTCAGGGTCACAGGCCGGGGAGCTGTTTTTT. The whole variable domain, remainder taken from reference TRBV5-5 and TRBJ2-2, is DAGVTQSPTHLIKTRGQQVTLRCSPISGHKSVSWYQQVLGQGPQFIFQYYEKEERGRGNFPDRFSARQFPNYSSELNVNALLLGDSALYLCASSFSGSQAGELFFGEGSRLTVL.

This clone was recorded at least ten times. This chain joins TRBV5-5 and TRBJ2-7, with 12 bases identical to TRBD1. The CDR3 spans 14 residues. Germline trimming cut 2 bases from V and 6 bases from J; bases unmatched to any gene: 3. Germline V gene sequence: CDR1 SGHKS, CDR2 YYEKEE (reference sequence). CDR3 loop: CASSFGTGGVEQYF. CDR3 nucleotide sequence: TGTGCCAGCAGCTTCGGGACAGGGGGCGTCGAGCAGTACTTC.

Ten or more counts support this clone. The chain links TRBV6-5 to TRBJ1-3; D may be TRBD1 (6 bases). Germline V gene sequence: CDR1 MNHEY, CDR2 SVGAGI. This CDR3 is 16 amino acids long. V lost 4 bases and J lost 0, with 13 bases in between. CDR3: CASSLLYRASGNTIYF. For the CDR3, the DNA is TGTGCCAGCAGTTTATTATACAGGGCCTCTGGAAACACCATATATTTT.

This clone has at least ten counts. The V and J genes are TRBV2 and TRBJ2-1, with a tentative D call TRBD1 (6 bases). Trimming left V 3 bases short and J 0 bases short, with 9 bases between. The germline CDR1 and CDR2 sequences are SNHLY and FYNNEI. The CDR3 is 15 residues long. Here the CDR3 DNA reads TGTGCCAGCAGTGATCAGGGGAGCTCCTACAATGAGCAGTTCTTC. This sequence encodes CASSDQGSSYNEQFF.

This clone has at least ten counts. As DNA, the CDR3 is TGTGCCAGCATTCTCGACAGGGGGACCGGGGAGCTGTTTTTT. Translated, it gives CASILDRGTGELFF. The chain links TRBV28 to TRBJ2-2; 9 nucleotides line up with TRBD1. Germline V CDR1 and CDR2: MDHEN, SYDVKM. Trimming at V came to 7 bases and at J to 5 bases, leaving 5 bases not matched to a gene. The CDR3 is 14 residues long.

Ten or more counts support this clone. This sequence joins TRBV5-6 and TRBJ1-2; weak D call: TRBD1 (5 bases). This CDR3 has 13 amino acids. V was pared by 5 bases and J by 5 bases, with 13 bases between. Per the germline V gene, CDR1 is SGHDT and CDR2 is YYEEEE. The CDR3 sequence is CASRRGLEYGYTF. CDR3 coding DNA: TGTGCCAGCAGGCGGGGCCTTGAGTATGGCTACACCTTC.

This clone was counted at least ten times. The J gene is TRBJ1-5, the V gene TRBV7-6; D is perhaps TRBD1 (5 bases). CDR3 length: 15 residues. V lost 1 base and J lost 7, with 14 bases in between. The germline V gene has CDR1 SGHVS and CDR2 FNYEAQ. As DNA, the CDR3 is TGTGCCAGCAGCTTAGGAAAGGGGTTGAGACAGCCCCAGCATTTT. Its translation is CASSLGKGLRQPQHF.

This clone was seen ten or more times. The V and J genes are TRBV6-1 and TRBJ1-2, with TRBD1 as a possible D gene (6 bases). Germline values: CDR1 MNHNS, CDR2 SASEGT. This CDR3 region has 11 residues. V lost 5 bases and J 8 bases, leaving 9 bases between the germline ends. This CDR3 is CASSTGWGYTF. As DNA, the CDR3 is TGTGCCAGCAGTACAGGGTGGGGCTACACCTTC.

This clone was observed at least ten times. The chain recombines TRBV7-9 with TRBJ1-1, with D possibly matching TRBD1 (6 bases). V lost 5 bases, J lost 5 bases, and 21 bases lay in between. CDR1 is SEHNR, CDR2 FQNEAQ, per germline (reference sequence). CDR3 length: 16 amino acids. The CDR3 DNA reads TGTGCCAGCAGCCCACGGGAGGGGGGGGCTGCGACTGAAGCTTTCTTT. Translating gives CASSPREGGAATEAFF.

This clone was seen at least ten times. The rearrangement links TRBV14 to TRBJ2-7; 9 bases are shared with TRBD2. The CDR3 sequence is 15 residues long. Germline V gene data show CDR1 as SGHDN and CDR2 as FVKESK. Trimming at V came to 4 bases and at J to 7 bases, leaving 11 bases not matched to a gene. DNA for the CDR3: TGTGCCAGCAGCCTCGATAGCGGGAGATTAAGGGAGCAGTACTTC. As protein: CASSLDSGRLREQYF.

This clone was recorded many times. The chain has TRBV4-1 and TRBJ2-7; D is unresolved. This CDR3 contains 13 residues. The germline V gene has CDR1 MGHRA and CDR2 YSYEKL. Trimming left V 3 bases short and J 2 bases short, with 8 bases between. The CDR3 DNA is TGCGCCAGCAGCCAGGCCTTTGCCTACGAGCAGTACTTC. Its translation is CASSQAFAYEQYF.

This clone has a count of ten or more. The V call is TRBV30, the J call TRBJ1-2, with 7 bases matching TRBD1. Germline V lookup: CDR1 GTSNPN, CDR2 SVGIG (reference sequence). The J segment lost 8 bases and the V segment lost 0 bases, leaving 12 bases of the junction unmatched. The length of the CDR3 is 15 residues. The CDR3, as DNA: TGTGCCTGGAGTGTACTGGGTCAGGGGGGTGGAGGCTACACCTTC. It yields the protein CAWSVLGQGGGGYTF. Drawing the rest from reference TRBV30 and TRBJ1-2, the complete variable domain is SQTIHQWPATLVQPVGSPLSLECTVEGTSNPNLYWYRQAAGRGLQLLFYSVGIGQISSEVPQNLSASRPQDRQFILSSKKLLLSDSGFYLCAWSVLGQGGGGYTFGSGTRLTVV.

The sample holds many counts of this clone. V is TRBV29-1 and J is TRBJ1-1; D might be TRBD1 (6 bases). Germline V gives CDR1 SQVTM, CDR2 ANQGSEA. This CDR3 contains 12 residues. DNA of the CDR3: TGCAGTGGTGGACAGATGAACACTGAAGCTTTCTTT. Protein sequence: CSGGQMNTEAFF. The complete variable domain, with remaining parts taken from reference TRBV29-1 and TRBJ1-1, reads SAVISQKPSRDICQRGTSLTIQCQVDSQVTMMFWYRQQPGQSLTLIATANQGSEATYESGFVIDKFPISRPNLTFSTLTVSNMSPEDSSIYLCSGGQMNTEAFFGQGTRLTVV.

This clone has a count of ten or more. The J gene is TRBJ2-6, the V gene TRBV19; no definite D call. V lost 0 bases to trimming and J lost 0 bases, with 12 bases between them. The CDR3 is made up of 18 amino acids. Germline-derived CDR1 and CDR2 are LNHDA and SQIVND (reference sequence). The CDR3 coding sequence is TGTGCCAGTAGTATAGATCAAAGAACAGTCTCTGGGGCCAACGTCCTGACTTTC. Translating it yields CASSIDQRTVSGANVLTF.

This clone was counted at least ten times. V usage is TRBV7-3 and J usage is TRBJ2-1, with D possibly being TRBD2 (6 bases). V lost 5 bases to trimming and J lost 0 bases, with 11 bases between them. Per germline, CDR1 SGHTA and CDR2 FQGTGA. This CDR3 has 15 amino acids. CDR3 protein: CASSLAPSSYNEQFF. The CDR3, as DNA: TGTGCCAGCAGCCTAGCGCCCAGCTCCTACAATGAGCAGTTCTTC.

This clone was found many times. This chain joins TRBV5-1 and TRBJ2-3, with TRBD2 matching 8 bases. Germline loops: CDR1 SGHRS, CDR2 YFSETQ. V lost 4 bases and J lost 2; bases outside the gene matches: 6. The CDR3 consists of 15 residues. The DNA of the CDR3 is TGCGCCAGCAGCCTCGCGGGGGGCTTCACAGATACGCAGTATTTT. It codes for CASSLAGGFTDTQYF.

This clone occurred many times. V usage is TRBV28 and J usage is TRBJ1-1; weak D call: TRBD1 (6 bases). The CDR3 has 18 residues. CDR1 is MDHEN and CDR2 is SYDVKM in the germline V gene. V lost 5 bases to trimming and J lost 2 bases, with 24 bases between them. CDR3 DNA: TGTGCCAGCAGTACCTACGCAGGGGCCCGAGGTCAAAACACTGAAGCTTTCTTT. It translates to CASSTYAGARGQNTEAFF. The full variable domain, rest sourced from reference TRBV28 and TRBJ1-1, is DVKVTQSSRYLVKRTGEKVFLECVQDMDHENMFWYRQDPGLGLRLIYFSYDVKMKEKGDIPEGYSVSREKKERFSLILESASTNQTSMYLCASSTYAGARGQNTEAFFGQGTRLTVV.

This clone was detected ten times or more. V is TRBV6-5 and J is TRBJ2-2; TRBD2 is a possible D gene (6 bases). The germline V and J ends were trimmed by 2 bases and 2 bases, with 9 bases remaining between them. This CDR3 comprises 15 residues. Looked up from germline, CDR1 is MNHEY and CDR2 is SVGAGI. CDR3 loop: CASSYLSGNTGELFF. In DNA, the CDR3 is TGTGCCAGCAGTTACCTTAGCGGTAACACCGGGGAGCTGTTTTTT.